This T cell receptor beta chain was documented in a study of blood T cell repertoires in COVID-19. Original methodology: For nucleated cells, counts were estimated from reference gene primer amplification. TCRdb's copy holds only in-frame clones and misses some; the assay was immunoSEQ multiplex PCR. That table furnishes V, J and clone size, whereas the DNA furnished D and trimming. The sample has fewer than 350,000 clones; 70% to 90% are singletons. Material: PBMCs or T cells enriched from blood (not recorded which). The clonotype comes from a woman between 40 and 50 years old who had recovered from COVID-19.

CDR3 loop: CASSGEQGIVADTQYF. The CDR3 nucleotides are TGCGCCAGCAGCGGGGAACAGGGAATTGTCGCAGATACGCAGTATTTT. The chain employs TRBV5-1 and TRBJ2-3, with D maybe TRBD1 (6 bases). Germline V gene lookup returns CDR1 SGHRS and CDR2 YFSETQ. The CDR3 is 16 residues long. Trimming removed 4 bases at V and 4 bases at J, with 19 bases between.